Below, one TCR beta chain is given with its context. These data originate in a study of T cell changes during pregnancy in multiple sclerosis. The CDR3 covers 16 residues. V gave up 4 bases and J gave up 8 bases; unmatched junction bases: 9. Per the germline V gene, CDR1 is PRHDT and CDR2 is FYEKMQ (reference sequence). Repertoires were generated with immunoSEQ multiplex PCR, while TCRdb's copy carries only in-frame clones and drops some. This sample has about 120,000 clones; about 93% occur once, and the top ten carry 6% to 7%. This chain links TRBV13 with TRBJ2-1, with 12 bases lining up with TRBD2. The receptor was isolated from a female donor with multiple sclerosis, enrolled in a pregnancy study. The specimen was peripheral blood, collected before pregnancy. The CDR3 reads CASSSQTSGSTDEQFF. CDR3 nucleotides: TGTGCCAGCAGCTCTCAGACTAGCGGGAGTACAGATGAGCAGTTCTTC.